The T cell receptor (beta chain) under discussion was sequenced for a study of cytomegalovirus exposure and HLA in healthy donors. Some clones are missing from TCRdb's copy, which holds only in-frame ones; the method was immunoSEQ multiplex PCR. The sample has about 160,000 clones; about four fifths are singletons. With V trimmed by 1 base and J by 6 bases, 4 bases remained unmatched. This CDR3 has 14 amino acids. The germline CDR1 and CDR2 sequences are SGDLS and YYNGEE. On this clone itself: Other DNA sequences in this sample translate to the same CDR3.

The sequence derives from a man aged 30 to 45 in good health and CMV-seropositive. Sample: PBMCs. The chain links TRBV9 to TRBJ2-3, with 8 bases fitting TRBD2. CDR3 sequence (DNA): TGTGCCAGCAGCGTAAGGTTAGCGGGGGATACGCAGTATTTT. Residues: CASSVRLAGDTQYF.